Listed below are T cell receptor beta chains from one sample, sequenced in a study of T-cell memory formation after mild COVID-19. TCRdb re-analysed the 5' RACE reads in MiXCR, keeping a single row per CDR3 protein. Here the sample spans approximately 200,000 distinct CDR3 sequences, under 20% being singletons. Sequenced sample: PBMCs or a T cell subset sorted from them (not recorded which). These TCRs come from an adult woman who had mild COVID-19 (a few samples of this study predate the infection). Cell type and time point are not known. CDR3s include the opening cysteine and the closing phenylalanine or tryptophan. D genes are given only for firm matches. Part of the rows lack a size; the others show once, few, many or a class for expanded clones.

j_call clone_size d_call cdr3_length v_call cdr3_aa cdr3_nt
TRBJ2-3 few NA 15 TRBV7-2 CASSLGWLSTDTQYF TGTGCCAGCAGCTTAGGGTGGTTATCCACAGATACGCAGTATTTT
TRBJ2-1 NA NA 12 TRBV29-1 CSVKSSYNEQFF TGCAGCGTTAAGAGTTCCTACAATGAGCAGTTCTTC
TRBJ2-7 NA TRBD1 15 TRBV4-1 CASSQRQGVAYEQYF TGCGCCAGCAGCCAGCGACAGGGGGTAGCCTACGAGCAGTACTTC
TRBJ2-3 NA TRBD1 17 TRBV5-1 CASSQNPQGESTDTQYF TGCGCCAGCAGCCAAAACCCACAGGGGGAAAGCACAGATACGCAGTATTTT
TRBJ2-5 NA NA 14 TRBV5-4 CASSLDQETGTQYF TGTGCCAGCAGCTTGGATCAAGAAACGGGGACCCAGTACTTC
TRBJ1-1 few TRBD1 14 TRBV7-2 CASSSDRGESEAFF TGTGCCAGCAGCTCGGACAGGGGGGAGTCTGAAGCTTTCTTT
TRBJ1-1 NA NA 15 TRBV18 CASSPLYSSNTEAFF TGTGCCAGCTCACCCCTCTACAGTTCGAACACTGAAGCTTTCTTT
TRBJ2-7 few TRBD2 17 TRBV30 CAWSTPRLAGGFSMPNF TGTGCCTGGAGTACTCCTCGACTAGCGGGAGGATTCAGTATGCCTAACTTC
TRBJ2-3 NA TRBD2 14 TRBV27 CASEAGAKGDTQYF TGTGCGAGTGAAGCGGGGGCCAAGGGAGATACGCAGTATTTT
TRBJ2-2 NA TRBD1 17 TRBV4-1 CASRQEPRGGAAGELFF TGCGCCAGCAGACAAGAACCCCGAGGGGGCGCGGCCGGGGAGCTGTTTTTT
TRBJ1-2 NA NA 13 TRBV7-9 CASSARGSGGYTF TGTGCCAGCAGCGCGCGAGGTTCTGGCGGCTACACCTTC
TRBJ2-1 many NA 17 TRBV3-1 CASSPSERRLTYNEQFF TGTGCCAGCAGCCCATCAGAAAGGAGACTCACCTACAATGAGCAGTTCTTC
TRBJ2-2 many NA 11 TRBV7-9 CASSISGELFF TGTGCCAGCAGTATATCCGGGGAGCTGTTTTTT
TRBJ1-2 NA TRBD1 13 TRBV5-1 CASSSGQDFGYTF TGCGCCAGCAGCTCGGGACAGGACTTTGGCTACACCTTC
TRBJ2-1 few TRBD2 15 TRBV24-1 CATSNSGGAFNEQFF TGTGCCACCAGTAATAGCGGGGGGGCCTTTAATGAGCAGTTCTTC
TRBJ2-1 NA TRBD2 16 TRBV5-1 CASSLGGGGESIEQFF TGCGCCAGCAGCTTGGGCGGCGGGGGTGAGAGTATTGAGCAGTTCTTC
TRBJ2-3 many NA 11 TRBV7-9 CASRNGDTQYF TGTGCCAGCAGAAATGGGGATACGCAGTATTTT
TRBJ2-7 NA TRBD2 14 TRBV12-3/TRBV12-4 CASRLTSGGYEQYF TGTGCCAGCAGGCTGACTAGCGGGGGTTACGAGCAGTACTTC
TRBJ2-2 NA TRBD2 16 TRBV6-5 CASRGTSGGLGGELFF TGTGCCAGCAGGGGAACTAGCGGGGGTTTGGGCGGGGAGCTGTTTTTT
TRBJ2-4 few NA 16 TRBV15 CATSREPARVKNIQYF TGTGCCACCAGCAGAGAGCCCGCAAGGGTCAAAAACATTCAGTACTTC
TRBJ1-1 many NA 13 TRBV7-9 CASSSIKNTEAFF TGTGCCAGCAGCTCCATTAAGAACACTGAAGCTTTCTTT
TRBJ2-7 NA NA 14 TRBV24-1 CATSVGRAPYEQYF TGTGCCACCAGTGTCGGAAGGGCCCCCTACGAGCAGTACTTC
TRBJ1-5 NA NA 15 TRBV20-1 CSVRVGPYSNQPQHF TGCAGTGTTAGAGTGGGGCCATATAGCAATCAGCCCCAGCATTTT
TRBJ2-1 many NA 13 TRBV24-1 CATSEGRPDEQFF TGTGCCACCAGTGAGGGACGACCAGATGAGCAGTTCTTC
TRBJ1-4 NA NA 13 TRBV29-1 CSVVVGRGRSLFF TGCAGCGTTGTGGTGGGCAGGGGAAGGTCCCTGTTTTTT
TRBJ1-2 many NA 11 TRBV20-1 CSANPSYGYTF TGCAGTGCTAACCCCTCCTATGGCTACACCTTC
TRBJ2-1 few NA 18 TRBV7-9 CASSLGDMSSGSYNEQFF TGTGCCAGCAGCTTAGGGGATATGAGTTCGGGCTCCTACAATGAGCAGTTCTTC
TRBJ2-7 few NA 12 TRBV14 CASSQPGYEQYF TGTGCCAGCAGCCAACCAGGGTACGAGCAGTACTTC
TRBJ2-5 few NA 13 TRBV5-1 CASSLQIEETQYF TGCGCCAGCAGTTTACAGATCGAAGAGACCCAGTACTTC
TRBJ2-3 NA TRBD2 15 TRBV7-6 CASSPEAGVGETQYF TGTGCCAGCAGCCCAGAGGCGGGGGTAGGAGAGACCCAGTACTTT
TRBJ1-2 NA TRBD1 14 TRBV5-1 CASSQDRADYGYTF TGCGCCAGCAGCCAGGACAGGGCGGACTATGGCTACACCTTC
TRBJ1-1 NA TRBD1 15 TRBV7-3 CASSPQKTGGTEAFF TGTGCCAGCAGCCCCCAAAAAACAGGGGGCACTGAAGCTTTCTTT
TRBJ1-6 few NA 13 TRBV24-1 CATSRAPGSTLHF TGTGCCACCAGTCGGGCGCCGGGTTCGACCCTCCACTTT
TRBJ1-4 few NA 13 TRBV7-9 CASSLHGQEKLFF TGTGCCAGCAGCTTACACGGACAAGAAAAACTGTTTTTT
TRBJ2-3 many TRBD2 14 TRBV20-1 CSAIGTSGADTQYF TGCAGTGCCATTGGGACTAGCGGCGCAGATACGCAGTATTTT
TRBJ2-3 few NA 12 TRBV7-2 CASSKNTDTQYF TGTGCCAGCAGCAAAAACACAGATACGCAGTATTTT
TRBJ2-7 few NA 13 TRBV25-1 CASVGDTDYEQYF TGTGCCAGCGTTGGGGACACAGACTACGAGCAGTACTTC
TRBJ2-5 few TRBD1 14 TRBV20-1 CSATGTGVGGAQYF TGCAGTGCTACCGGGACAGGGGTCGGAGGGGCCCAGTACTTC
TRBJ2-7 few NA 14 TRBV12-3/TRBV12-4 CASSFRDGPYEQYF TGTGCCAGCAGTTTCCGGGACGGGCCCTACGAGCAGTACTTC
TRBJ2-3 NA NA 16 TRBV24-1 CATSEAPGRRTDTQYF TGTGCCACCAGTGAAGCCCCGGGACGGCGCACAGATACGCAGTATTTT
TRBJ2-1 NA TRBD1 14 TRBV20-1 CSAQGQGGYNEQFF TGCAGTGCCCAAGGACAGGGGGGCTACAATGAGCAGTTCTTC